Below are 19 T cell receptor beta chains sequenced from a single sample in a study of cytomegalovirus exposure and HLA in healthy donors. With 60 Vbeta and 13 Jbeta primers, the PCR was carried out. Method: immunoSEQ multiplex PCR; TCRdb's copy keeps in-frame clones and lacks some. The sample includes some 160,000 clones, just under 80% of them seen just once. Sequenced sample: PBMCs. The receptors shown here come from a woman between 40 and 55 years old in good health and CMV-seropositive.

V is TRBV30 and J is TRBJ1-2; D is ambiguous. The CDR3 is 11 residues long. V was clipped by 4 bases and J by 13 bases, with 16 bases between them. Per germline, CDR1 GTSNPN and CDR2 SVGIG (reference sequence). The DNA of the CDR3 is TGTGCCTGGATATACGAGGGATCCTTCACCTTC. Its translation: CAWIYEGSFTF.

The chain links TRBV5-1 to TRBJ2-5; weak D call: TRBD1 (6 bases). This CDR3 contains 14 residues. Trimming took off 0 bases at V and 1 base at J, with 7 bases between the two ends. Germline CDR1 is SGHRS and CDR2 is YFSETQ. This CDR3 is CASSLAGAQETQYF. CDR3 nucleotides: TGCGCCAGCAGCTTGGCAGGGGCCCAAGAGACCCAGTACTTC.

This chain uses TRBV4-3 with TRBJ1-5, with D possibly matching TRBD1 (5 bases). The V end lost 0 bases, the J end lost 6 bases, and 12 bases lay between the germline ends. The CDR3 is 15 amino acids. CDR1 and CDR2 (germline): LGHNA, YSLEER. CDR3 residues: CASSQEPRGGQPQHF. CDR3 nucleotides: TGCGCCAGCAGCCAAGAGCCGCGGGGCGGTCAGCCCCAGCATTTT.

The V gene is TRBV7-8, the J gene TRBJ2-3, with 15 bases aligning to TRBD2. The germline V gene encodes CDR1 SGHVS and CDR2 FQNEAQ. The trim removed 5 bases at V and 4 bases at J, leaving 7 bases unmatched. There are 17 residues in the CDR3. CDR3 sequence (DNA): TGTGCCAGCAGCCTACTACGGACTAGCGGGGGGGCAGATACGCAGTATTTT. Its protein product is CASSLLRTSGGADTQYF.

For the CDR3, the DNA is TGTGCCAGCTCACCCCCACAGGGGGGAGGCACTGAAGCTTTCTTT. This codes for CASSPPQGGGTEAFF. The chain couples TRBV18 to TRBJ1-1, with 8 bases fitting TRBD1. The CDR3 has 15 amino acids. V gave up 3 bases and J gave up 4 bases; unmatched junction bases: 7. The germline V gene encodes CDR1 KGHSH and CDR2 LQKENI.

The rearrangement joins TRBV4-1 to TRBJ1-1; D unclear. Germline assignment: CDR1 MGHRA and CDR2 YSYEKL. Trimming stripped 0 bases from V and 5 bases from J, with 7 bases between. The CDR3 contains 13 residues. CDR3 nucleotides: TGCGCCAGCAGCCAAGATCCGGGTACTGAAGCTTTCTTT. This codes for CASSQDPGTEAFF.

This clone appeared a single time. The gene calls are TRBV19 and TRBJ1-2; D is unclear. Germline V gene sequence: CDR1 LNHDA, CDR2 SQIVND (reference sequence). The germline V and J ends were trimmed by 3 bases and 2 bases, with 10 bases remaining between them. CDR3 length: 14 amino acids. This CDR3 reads CASSIAGINYGYTF. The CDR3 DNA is TGTGCCAGTAGTATTGCCGGGATAAACTATGGCTACACCTTC.

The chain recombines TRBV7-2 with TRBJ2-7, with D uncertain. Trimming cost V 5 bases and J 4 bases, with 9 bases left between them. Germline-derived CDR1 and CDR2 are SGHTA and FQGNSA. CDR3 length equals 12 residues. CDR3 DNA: TGTGCCAGCAGCAAGACAATATACGAGCAGTACTTC. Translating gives CASSKTIYEQYF.

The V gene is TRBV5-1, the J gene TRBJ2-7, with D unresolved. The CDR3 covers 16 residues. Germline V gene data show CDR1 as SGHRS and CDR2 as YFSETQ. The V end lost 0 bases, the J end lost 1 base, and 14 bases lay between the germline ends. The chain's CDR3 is CASSLAGTALSYEQYF. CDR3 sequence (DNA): TGCGCCAGCAGCTTGGCTGGCACAGCTTTATCCTACGAGCAGTACTTC. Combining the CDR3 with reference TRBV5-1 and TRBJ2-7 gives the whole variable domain KAGVTQTPRYLIKTRGQQVTLSCSPISGHRSVSWYQQTPGQGLQFLFEYFSETQRNKGNFPGRFSGRQFSNSRSEMNVSTLELGDSALYLCASSLAGTALSYEQYFGPGTRLTVT.

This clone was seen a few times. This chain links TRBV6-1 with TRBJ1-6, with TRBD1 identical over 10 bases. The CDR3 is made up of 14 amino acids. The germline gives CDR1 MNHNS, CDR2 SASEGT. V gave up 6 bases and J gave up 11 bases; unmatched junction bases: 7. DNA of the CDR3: TGTGCCAGCAGAACCCGGGACAGGGGTACACCCCTCCACTTT. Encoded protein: CASRTRDRGTPLHF.

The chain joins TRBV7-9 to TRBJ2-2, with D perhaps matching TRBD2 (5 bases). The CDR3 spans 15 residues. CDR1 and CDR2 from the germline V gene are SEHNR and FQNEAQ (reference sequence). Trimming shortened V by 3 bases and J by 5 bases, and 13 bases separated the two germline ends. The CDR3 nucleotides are TGTGCCAGCAGCTTCATTGGAGGAATAACCGGGGAGCTGTTTTTT. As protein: CASSFIGGITGELFF.

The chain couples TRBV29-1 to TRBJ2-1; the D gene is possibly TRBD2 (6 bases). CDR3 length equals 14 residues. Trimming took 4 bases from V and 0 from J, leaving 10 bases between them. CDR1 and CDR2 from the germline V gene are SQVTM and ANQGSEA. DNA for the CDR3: TGCAGCGTTGTGGGGAGGCTCTCCTACAATGAGCAGTTCTTC. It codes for CSVVGRLSYNEQFF.

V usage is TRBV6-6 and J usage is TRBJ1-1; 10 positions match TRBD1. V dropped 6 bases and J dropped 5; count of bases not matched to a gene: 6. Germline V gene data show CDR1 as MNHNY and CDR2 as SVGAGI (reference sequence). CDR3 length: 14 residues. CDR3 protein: CASRGTGEWTEAFF. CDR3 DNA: TGTGCCAGCAGAGGGACAGGGGAGTGGACTGAAGCTTTCTTT.

The CDR3 DNA reads as TGTGCCAGCAGCTTACTGACAGGGGAGATCTCCTACAATGAGCAGTTCTTC. Protein sequence: CASSLLTGEISYNEQFF. This chain connects TRBV5-6 to TRBJ2-1; TRBD1 agrees at 8 bases. From germline, CDR1 is SGHDT and CDR2 YYEEEE. The J segment lost 0 bases and the V segment lost 2 bases, leaving 7 bases of the junction unmatched. The CDR3 sequence is 17 residues long.

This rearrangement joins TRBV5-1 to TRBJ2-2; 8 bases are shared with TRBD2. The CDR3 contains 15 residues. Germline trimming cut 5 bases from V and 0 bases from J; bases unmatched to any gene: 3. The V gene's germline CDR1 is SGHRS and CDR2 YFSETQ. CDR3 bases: TGCGCCAGCAGTTTACTAGCGGCGAACACCGGGGAGCTGTTTTTT. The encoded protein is CASSLLAANTGELFF.

The CDR3 DNA reads as TGTGCCTGGAGTCCAACAGGGATAGGGCTTGGAAGCAATCAGCCCCAGCATTTT. Translated, it gives CAWSPTGIGLGSNQPQHF. The chain employs TRBV30 and TRBJ1-5; D is possibly TRBD1 (6 bases). CDR3 length: 18 amino acids. The V gene's germline CDR1 is GTSNPN and CDR2 SVGIG (reference sequence). Trimming pared 2 bases from V and 1 base from J, leaving 21 bases between.

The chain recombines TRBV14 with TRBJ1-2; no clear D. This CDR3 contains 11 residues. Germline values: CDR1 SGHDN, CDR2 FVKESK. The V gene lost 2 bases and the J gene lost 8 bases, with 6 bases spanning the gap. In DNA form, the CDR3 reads TGTGCCAGCAGCCAAAACGGGGGCTACACCTTC. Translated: CASSQNGGYTF.

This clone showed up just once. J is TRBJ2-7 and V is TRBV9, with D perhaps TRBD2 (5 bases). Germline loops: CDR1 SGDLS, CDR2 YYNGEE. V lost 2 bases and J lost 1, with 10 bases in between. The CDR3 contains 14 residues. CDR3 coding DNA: TGTGCCAGCAGCGTGCGGACTGATTCCTACGAGCAGTACTTC. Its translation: CASSVRTDSYEQYF. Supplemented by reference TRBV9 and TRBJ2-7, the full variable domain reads DSGVTQTPKHLITATGQRVTLRCSPRSGDLSVYWYQQSLDQGLQFLIQYYNGEERAKGNILERFSAQQFPDLHSELNLSSLELGDSALYFCASSVRTDSYEQYFGPGTRLTVT.

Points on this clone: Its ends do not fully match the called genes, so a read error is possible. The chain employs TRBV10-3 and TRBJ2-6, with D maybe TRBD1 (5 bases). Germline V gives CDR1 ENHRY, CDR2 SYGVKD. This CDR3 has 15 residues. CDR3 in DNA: TGTGCCATCAGTGATTGGGGTGCTGGGGCCAACGGCCTGACTTTC. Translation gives CAISDWGAGANGLTF.